This TCR beta chain is drawn from a study of blood T cell repertoires in COVID-19. Study as a whole: Collection of acute and convalescent COVID-19 samples took place in the United States, Italy and Spain.

V lost 4 bases and J lost 1, with 11 bases in between. The CDR3 runs to 14 residues. CDR1 PRHDT and CDR2 FYEKMQ come from the germline V gene (reference sequence). The authors' processing: Researchers report that nucleated cell counts were estimated from reference gene primer amplification. Some clones are missing from TCRdb's copy, which holds only in-frame ones; the method was immunoSEQ multiplex PCR. Clone size and the V and J calls come from that table; the DNA yielded D and trimming. The table records around 43,000 clones, 60% to 80% of them present only once. The chain has TRBV13 and TRBJ2-7; D perhaps matches TRBD2 (5 bases). The sample taken for sequencing was peripheral blood. The TCR comes from a man in his 70s with acute or convalescent COVID-19. CDR3 sequence reads: CASSSSEGSYEQYF. The CDR3 nucleotides are TGTGCCAGCAGCTCAAGCGAGGGTTCCTACGAGCAGTACTTC.